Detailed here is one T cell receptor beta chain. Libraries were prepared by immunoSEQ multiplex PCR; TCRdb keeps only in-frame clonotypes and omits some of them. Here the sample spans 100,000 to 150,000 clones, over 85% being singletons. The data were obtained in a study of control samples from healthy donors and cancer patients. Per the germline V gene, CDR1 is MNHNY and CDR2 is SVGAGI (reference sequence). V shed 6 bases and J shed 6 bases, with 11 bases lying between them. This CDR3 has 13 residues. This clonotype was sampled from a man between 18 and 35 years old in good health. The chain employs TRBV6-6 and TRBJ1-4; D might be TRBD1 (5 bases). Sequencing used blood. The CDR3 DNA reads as TGTGCCAGCAGGCTTCGGGGGGATGAAAAACTGTTTTTT. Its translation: CASRLRGDEKLFF.